These T cell receptor beta chains were read from a single sample in a study of blood T cell repertoires in COVID-19. This table comes from immunoSEQ multiplex PCR, and its TCRdb copy is limited to in-frame clones, with some not included. The table lists fewer than 250,000 clones, around nine tenths of them singletons, with roughly 10% in the top ten. The source material was PBMCs or T cells enriched from blood (not recorded which). These receptors were obtained from a man younger than 40 who had recovered from COVID-19. Both conserved end residues are part of each CDR3. A D gene is named only where the DNA matches it firmly. The listing skips clone size in some rows; elsewhere it reads once, few, many or a size class.

TRBV10-1,TRBD1,TRBJ1-3,.,TGCGCCAGCAGCTCCGGGACAGCCTCCAACTCTGGAAACACCATATATTTT,CASSSGTASNSGNTIYF
TRBV3-1/TRBV3-2,.,TRBJ2-1,.,TGTGCCAGCAGCCAAGATCCTCAACAGTACAATGAGCAGTTCTTC,CASSQDPQQYNEQFF
TRBV7-2,TRBD2,TRBJ2-5,.,TGTGCCAGCAGCTTAGCGCGACTAGCGGGAGGGGAGACCCAGTACTTC,CASSLARLAGGETQYF
TRBV2,.,TRBJ2-5,few,TGTGCCAGCAGTCGGAGGACCGTGTACCAAGAGACCCAGTACTTC,CASSRRTVYQETQYF
TRBV4-1,TRBD2,TRBJ2-1,.,TGCGCCAGCAGCCAAGAGGGACTAGTGGGGGGTGAGCAGTTCTTC,CASSQEGLVGGEQFF
TRBV30,TRBD1,TRBJ1-4,once,TGTGCCTGGATACGGACAGGATCAAATGAAAAACTGTTTTTT,CAWIRTGSNEKLFF
TRBV7-8,.,TRBJ2-5,.,TGTGCCAGCAGCCCCCCTGAGACCCAGTACTTC,CASSPPETQYF
TRBV28,TRBD1,TRBJ1-5,.,TGTGCCAGCAGTTCCGCCGGACAGGGGGCCCAGCCCCAGCATTTT,CASSSAGQGAQPQHF
TRBV30,.,TRBJ2-1,.,TGTGCCTGGAGTGGAGAAGGGGGCAATGAGCAGTTCTTC,CAWSGEGGNEQFF
TRBV5-1,TRBD1,TRBJ1-1,.,TGCGCCAGCAGCCGCCGAACAGGGGACACTGAAGCTTTCTTT,CASSRRTGDTEAFF
TRBV19,TRBD2,TRBJ2-1,many,TGTGCCAGTGGCACAGGACTAGCGGGACACTACAATGAGCAGTTCTTC,CASGTGLAGHYNEQFF
TRBV4-1,TRBD1,TRBJ1-5,.,TGCGCCAGCAGCCAAGTTGAGGGCCTAACAGGGGCACAGCCCCAGCATTTT,CASSQVEGLTGAQPQHF
TRBV30,.,TRBJ2-2,few,TGTGCCTGGAGTAATTCTGCCGGGGAGCTGTTTTTT,CAWSNSAGELFF
TRBV28,TRBD2,TRBJ2-1,.,TGTGCCAGCAGTTTAGGGGGGAGGGGTGAGCAGTTCTTC,CASSLGGRGEQFF
TRBV7-9,TRBD1,TRBJ1-2,.,TGTGCCAGCAGCTTAGATGGGACAGGGAGCGATGGCTACACCTTC,CASSLDGTGSDGYTF
TRBV7-8,.,TRBJ2-1,.,TGTGCCAGCAGCTTAAGGGGCAGGGACGGACTATACAATGAGCAGTTCTTC,CASSLRGRDGLYNEQFF
TRBV6-5,TRBD2,TRBJ2-3,.,TGTGCCAGCTTTGGAGCGGGAGTTGCGGATACGCAGTATTTT,CASFGAGVADTQYF
TRBV25-1,.,TRBJ1-3,.,TGTGCCAGCAGTGTGTACGGGGTGGACTCTGGAAACACCATATATTTT,CASSVYGVDSGNTIYF
TRBV19,.,TRBJ2-7,.,TGTGCCAGTAGTATAGAACGGGGTTCCTACGAGCAGTACTTC,CASSIERGSYEQYF
TRBV27,TRBD1,TRBJ2-7,.,TGTGCCAGCGGCCGGGACAGCACCTACGAGCAGTACTTC,CASGRDSTYEQYF
TRBV11-2,TRBD1,TRBJ2-1,.,TGTGCCAGCAGCTTAGTCGCGTCGGGACAGACCTACAATGAGCAGTTCTTC,CASSLVASGQTYNEQFF
TRBV15,TRBD2,TRBJ2-3,.,TGTGCCACCAGCAGAGATTTGGCTAGCGGAAGCACAGATACGCAGTATTTT,CATSRDLASGSTDTQYF
TRBV5-1,.,TRBJ2-7,.,TGCGCCAGCAGCAGAGACTCCCTAGCCGCCTACGAGCAGTACTTC,CASSRDSLAAYEQYF
TRBV28,.,TRBJ1-1,.,TGTGCCAGCGGTATACTCGGGGGGGAAGCTTTCTTT,CASGILGGEAFF
TRBV28,.,TRBJ1-3,.,TGTGCCAGCAGCCTCACGGCCGGACAGCTCATTTTT,CASSLTAGQLIF
TRBV7-2,.,TRBJ1-6,.,TGTGCCAGCAGCTTACAGGGCTATGGGTCACCCCTCCACTTT,CASSLQGYGSPLHF
TRBV5-4,TRBD2,TRBJ2-2,.,TGTGCCAGCAGCGCAGATAGCGGGGCAGCGAACACCGGGGAGCTGTTTTTT,CASSADSGAANTGELFF
TRBV7-9,.,TRBJ2-1,.,TGTGCCAGCAGCTTACAGGGAAGTAGGGGGAATGAGCAGTTCTTC,CASSLQGSRGNEQFF
TRBV10-3,TRBD2,TRBJ2-7,.,TGTGCCATCAACCCGGGACTAGCCTACGAGCAGTACTTC,CAINPGLAYEQYF
TRBV3-1/TRBV3-2,.,TRBJ1-1,once,TGTGCCAGCAGCCAAGAAGGGGGGGGATGGACTGAAGCTTTCTTT,CASSQEGGGWTEAFF
TRBV5-8,TRBD1,TRBJ1-5,.,TGTGCCAGCAGCTCCTCCTGGGACAGGGGCAATCAGCCCCAGCATTTT,CASSSSWDRGNQPQHF
TRBV25-1,TRBD1,TRBJ1-3,.,TGTGCCAGCAGTGTCTGGGACAGGGCTGGAAACACCATATATTTT,CASSVWDRAGNTIYF
TRBV2,TRBD2,TRBJ2-7,.,TGTGCCAGCAGTCCCCTGACTAGCGGGAGGGGAAACGAGCAGTACTTC,CASSPLTSGRGNEQYF
TRBV5-4,.,TRBJ1-6,.,TGTGCCAGCAGCTTGCGGTTCTCGAGAGGGTTCGGGAGTAATTCACCCCTCCACTTT,CASSLRFSRGFGSNSPLHF
TRBV18,.,TRBJ1-2,.,TGTGCCAGCTCACCACCGGGAGGGGTCGGGGCAGCTAACTATGGCTACACCTTC,CASSPPGGVGAANYGYTF
TRBV5-1,TRBD2,TRBJ2-5,.,TGCGCCAGCAGCTGGGGACTAGCGGGCCAAGAGACCCAGTACTTC,CASSWGLAGQETQYF
TRBV7-2,TRBD1,TRBJ1-2,.,TGTGCCAGCAGCGCGGGACAGGGCGCTTATGGCTACACCTTC,CASSAGQGAYGYTF
TRBV7-9,.,TRBJ2-5,.,TGTGCCAGCAGCCGTGTGGCCCAAGAGACCCAGTACTTC,CASSRVAQETQYF
TRBV19,.,TRBJ1-2,.,TGTGCCAGTACCAACCGACTCTACCTCCACTATGGCTACACCTTC,CASTNRLYLHYGYTF
TRBV6-5,TRBD1,TRBJ1-1,once,TGTGCCAGCAACCCCCCCGGACAGGGAAAAGCTTTCTTT,CASNPPGQGKAFF
TRBV25-1,.,TRBJ2-2,.,TGTGCCCACTCACAGGGCTACACCGGGGAGCTGTTTTTT,CAHSQGYTGELFF
TRBV4-3,TRBD1,TRBJ2-1,once,TGCGCCAGCAGCCCCACAGGGGGCTCCTACAATGAGCAGTTCTTC,CASSPTGGSYNEQFF
TRBV7-2,.,TRBJ2-1,.,TGTGCCAGCAGCTCAGGATGGGGCGGTGAGCAGTTCTTC,CASSSGWGGEQFF
TRBV5-1,.,TRBJ2-7,once,TGCGCCAGCAGCCACCGGTTGGGAGAAAAGCCTTACGAGCAGTACTTC,CASSHRLGEKPYEQYF
TRBV28,.,TRBJ1-2,.,TGTGCCAGCACCTCTCCTGGGCGATATGGCTACACCTTC,CASTSPGRYGYTF
TRBV6-5,.,TRBJ1-3,.,TGTGCCAGCAGGGGGCGAGAGAACGGAAACACCATATATTTT,CASRGRENGNTIYF
TRBV7-3,.,TRBJ1-5,.,TGTGCCAGCAGCTTAGGAAGACTGGGGACACCCAATCAGCCCCAGCATTTT,CASSLGRLGTPNQPQHF
TRBV28,.,TRBJ2-7,.,TGTGCCAGCAGTTTCGAGGGCACGCGGGTATCGAACGAGCAGTACTTC,CASSFEGTRVSNEQYF
TRBV2,TRBD2,TRBJ2-4,.,TGTGCCAGCGGGAGGGTAGCCAAAAACATTCAGTACTTC,CASGRVAKNIQYF
TRBV7-2,.,TRBJ2-5,.,TGTGCCAGCAGCCGGGACTGGACCCAAGAGACCCAGTACTTC,CASSRDWTQETQYF
TRBV7-2,TRBD1,TRBJ2-2,.,TGTGCCAGCAGCCGGACAGGGGTGAACACCGGGGAGCTGTTTTTT,CASSRTGVNTGELFF
TRBV5-1,.,TRBJ2-2,.,TGCGCCAGCAGAAGGGGCGACCCGAACACCGGGGAGCTGTTTTTT,CASRRGDPNTGELFF